The present entry profiles one TCR beta chain with its context. The antigen is not known. PCR primers comprised 60 Vbeta and 13 Jbeta primers. This table comes from immunoSEQ multiplex PCR, and its TCRdb copy is limited to in-frame clones, with some not included. Of approximately 110,000 clones in the sample, around 77% were seen once. Donors had nominal health at sampling but likely had unrecorded immune exposures. The sample is drawn from a study of cytomegalovirus exposure and HLA in healthy donors. General study results and limits: Reportedly, HLA-A and HLA-B alleles of most subjects were accurately predicted from TCR beta.

This CDR3 is built from 15 residues. V lost 4 bases and J 5 bases, leaving 18 bases between the germline ends. The germline gives CDR1 SGDLS, CDR2 YYNGEE. The V call is TRBV9, the J call TRBJ1-2; TRBD1 might be the D (5 bases). The clonotype comes from a woman aged 25 to 39 in good health and CMV-seropositive. Sample: PBMCs. The chain's CDR3 is CASSLRGWGEYGYTF. CDR3 sequence (DNA): TGTGCCAGCAGCCTTCGAGGGTGGGGGGAATATGGCTACACCTTC.